This T cell receptor beta chain was recorded in a study of blood T cells in healthy people across ages (dated by TCRdb to about 2015). Concerning the study at large: In model experiments, template switching captured about one uniquely barcoded TCR beta cDNA molecule for every two T cells. Using deep sequencing normalized with unique cDNA molecular identifiers, the study measured how TCR beta repertoire diversity changes with age. Two additional independent replicas of 1 million unique cDNA reads from the same blood draw were analyzed for two donors (one aged 18 to 30 and one aged 80 or older). To avoid experimental bias, donors of different ages were spread randomly across the sequencing lanes. The donors were divided into four age groups: young (average around 16 years), middle-aged (about 39), aged (approximately 64) and long-lived (nearly 85). General findings and caveats noted by the study authors: Because the CMV infection status of the donors was unknown, age-related changes in expanded clonotypes may potentially have been confounded. Because profiling used bulk unsorted PBMCs, naive and antigen-experienced compartments could not be compared conclusively. There was a strong correlation between observed TCR beta diversity and the percentage of naive T cells measured by flow cytometry. As age increased, observed TCR beta diversity per million T cells dropped in a roughly linear way, and a significant reduction was already evident by age about 40. Compared with the aged group, the long-lived group had more naive CD4+ T cells, fewer expanded clones and increased TCR diversity, a pattern suggesting age selection. Estimates of total diversity based on one million sequenced T cells were regarded as lower bounds and as underestimates.

Donors were a few dozen systemically healthy Caucasian individuals from Russia aged roughly 6 to 90 years. Approximately 9.7 milliliters of peripheral blood were drawn from each donor into EDTA-treated Vacutainer tubes. Ficoll-Paque density-gradient centrifugation was used to isolate PBMCs, with at least 6.5 million per sample. Total RNA, at least 6 micrograms per sample, was extracted from PBMCs with Trizol reagent. For every donor, an aliquot of PBMCs went through flow cytometry to measure the percentages of naive CD45RAhigh/CD27high T cells. Comments on this clonotype: Its antigen has not been determined. No base quality values were provided; no much bigger clone lies one nucleotide off.

The CDR3, cysteine through phenylalanine, is 14 amino acids long. The entry retains the CDR3 DNA only, 42 bases that are in frame from base 1. V gives up 5 bases and J gives up 6 bases, and the segment between their germline ends measures 14 bases. The CDR1 and CDR2 encoded by the germline V gene are SGHVS and FQNEAQ. The library was built by means of 5' RACE. The reads were generated on an Illumina HiSeq 2500. A second PCR of roughly 7 to 11 cycles was performed with a sample-barcoded 5' primer and a J-beta primer mix. Each TCR beta cDNA molecule received a unique molecular identifier from a template-switch 5' adaptor carrying 12 random nucleotides. Each sample yielded at least 2.5 million CDR3-containing paired-end reads. First-strand cDNA synthesis was performed from all RNA using the Mint cDNA synthesis kit, with priming by a TRBC-specific oligonucleotide. Following uracil-DNA glycosylase treatment, all cDNA underwent a first 18-cycle PCR with the universal primers M1SS and BC2_uni_R. As for the original processing: For normalization, 1 million high-quality reads, each with a distinct molecular identifier, were randomly selected from each sample. Instead of being binned into consensus sequences, reads that shared molecular identifiers were thrown out. CDR3 identification, clonotype clustering and error correction used MiTCR with a Q25 quality threshold and the strictest error-elimination algorithm. A nonparametric unseen species model with Euler transformation was used to estimate a lower bound on total TCR beta diversity. TCRdb took the public reads, trimmed them with fastp at Q25, ran MiXCR for clone calling and kept in-frame beta chains. Each record represents a unique CDR3 protein, reported with the most common genes and DNA among its rows. The V and J calls were determined by TCRdb, not by the authors. This sample comprises some 900,000 distinct CDR3 sequences, roughly 52% of them detected only once. Of the sample, roughly 13% falls within the top ten clones.

Sequencing was carried out using blood. The source of this sequence is a man in his thirties or forties in good health. The chain is encoded by TRBV7-8 joined to TRBJ1-5; the D gene is perhaps TRBD1, on 5 matching bases. The CDR3 is CASSLERGLQPQHF. Read as DNA, the sequence is TGTGCCAGCAGCCTCGAGCGGGGCCTTCAGCCCCAGCATTTT.